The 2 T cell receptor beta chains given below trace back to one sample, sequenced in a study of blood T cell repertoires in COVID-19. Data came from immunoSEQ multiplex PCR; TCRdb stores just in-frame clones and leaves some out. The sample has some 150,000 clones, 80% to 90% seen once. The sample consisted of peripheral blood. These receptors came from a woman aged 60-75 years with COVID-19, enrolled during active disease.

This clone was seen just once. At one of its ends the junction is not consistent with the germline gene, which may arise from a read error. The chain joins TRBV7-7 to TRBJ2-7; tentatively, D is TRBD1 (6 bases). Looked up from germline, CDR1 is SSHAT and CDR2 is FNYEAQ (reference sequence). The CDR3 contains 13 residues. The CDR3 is CASSFTDGQPQYF. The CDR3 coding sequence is TGTGCTAGCAGCTTCACCGACGGACAGCCGCAGTACTTC. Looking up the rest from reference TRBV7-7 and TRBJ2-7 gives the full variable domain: GAGVSQSPRYKVTKRGQDVTLRCDPISSHATLYWYQQALGQGPEFLTYFNYEAQPDKSGLPSDRFSAERPEGSISTLTIQRTEQRDSAMYRCASSFTDGQPQYFGPGTRLTVT.

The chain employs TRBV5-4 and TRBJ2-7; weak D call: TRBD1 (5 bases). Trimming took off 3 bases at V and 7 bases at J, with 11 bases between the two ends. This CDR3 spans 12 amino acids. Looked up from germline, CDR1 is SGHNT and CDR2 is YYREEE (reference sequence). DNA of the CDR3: TGTGCCAGCAGCTCCCAACAGGCGGAGCAGTACTTC. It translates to CASSSQQAEQYF.